This record looks at one T cell receptor (beta chain) sequence and its context. This clone has just one count. It lacks a known antigen. No much larger clonotype is one base removed from it; base qualities were not supplied. V has 6 bases trimmed and J has 7 bases trimmed; junction bases matching no gene number 15. From a lookup of the germline V gene, CDR1 and CDR2 are WSHSY and SAAADI. The CDR3 goes from the cysteine to the phenylalanine over 16 residues. Only the CDR3 DNA is retained, 48 bases long and in frame from the first base. Patients with autoimmune disease history or receiving systemic immunosuppression were excluded from the trial. Peripheral blood for TCR sequencing was drawn from every dose cohort at baseline, at cycle 4 day 1 and at cycle 7 day 1. Samples were obtained from an open-label, multicenter, first-in-human phase I dose-escalation trial of ivuxolimab. Adults with locally advanced or metastatic melanoma, renal cell carcinoma, hepatocellular carcinoma or head and neck squamous cell carcinoma were enrolled in the trial. Before TCR sequencing, CD4+ and CD8+ T cells were separately sorted from peripheral blood.

Genomic DNA was isolated from the sorted cells so that the TCRbeta CDR3 region could be sequenced. The immunoSEQ Assay was used for sequencing of TCRbeta CDR3 regions. The source is immuneACCESS, and TCRdb retained only in-frame sequences with V and J called. Part of the clones is not carried over; for the studies checked, unresolved V genes explain less than half of this, and the remainder is unexplained. The sample table shows 45,000 or so clones, and roughly 88% are seen once. The ten most abundant clones make up 15% to 20% of the sample. This entry is derived from a study of OX40 agonist ivuxolimab in advanced cancers. For context, the study as a whole: Ivuxolimab was an agonistic, fully human IgG2 monoclonal antibody directed against OX40 (CD134), a costimulatory receptor. The paper covers the monotherapy dose-escalation part of the phase I ivuxolimab trial, which included N of about 56 patients. A male proportion of around 80% and a mean age of approximately 62 years, ranging from about 20 to 80, were recorded for the dose-escalation cohort. Partial responses occurred in three dose-escalation patients: two with cutaneous melanoma and one with hepatocellular carcinoma. The point of sequencing TCRbeta in the periphery was to test whether ivuxolimab changed TCR sequence diversity and drove clonal T-cell expansion. Of the approximately 50 dose-escalation patients, hepatocellular carcinoma was present in roughly 19, melanoma in approximately 15, renal cell carcinoma in 9 and head and neck cancer in 9. Prior anti-PD-1, anti-PD-L1 or anti-CTLA-4 therapy was permitted, and checkpoint inhibitors had been received by under 50% of dose-escalation patients. Intravenous ivuxolimab was administered to patients every 2 weeks at six dose levels: 0.01, 0.1, 0.3, 1.5, 3 and 10 mg/kg.

What the authors observed across the whole study: Low levels of normalized T-cell clonal expansion were also shown by some nonresponding patients. The antigen specificity of the clonally expanded peripheral T cells was not determined. After ivuxolimab, expanded clones were on average more numerous among CD8+ T cells than among CD4+ T cells. Partial responders in the 0.1-3.0 mg/kg groups had among the lowest normalized peripheral clonal expansion, especially among CD8+ T cells. At doses from 0.1 to 3.0 mg/kg, clonal expansion was seen in both CD4+ and CD8+ blood T cells between baseline and week 6.

The sequences come from CD4+ or CD8+ T cells sorted from blood, collected in a trial of the OX40 agonist ivuxolimab. The clonotype was recovered from an adult with an advanced solid tumor such as melanoma, head and neck, liver or kidney cancer. The V and J genes are TRBV10-2 and TRBJ2-1; a stretch of 7 junction bases matches TRBD2. In nucleotide form, the sequence is TGCGCCAGCAGAAGTGGAATTAGCGGGCGCAAGAATGAGCAGTTCTTC. It is translated as CASRSGISGRKNEQFF.